This entry features one TCR beta chain sequence. The target antigen is unknown. Oncomine TCR Beta short-read sequencing was applied to DNA from cultured CD4+ T cells. TCRdb re-analysed the PCR reads in MiXCR, keeping a single row per CDR3 protein. The sample carries some 18,000 distinct CDR3 sequences, around 60% recorded once. The sample is drawn from a study of vaccination and CD4 T cells after COVID-19. Treatment reported: roughly ten-day PBMC culture with coronavirus spike peptide pools or control peptides (ViraFEST assay). This CDR3 contains 13 residues. V lost 1 base and J 2 bases, leaving 9 bases between the germline ends. CDR1 DFQATT and CDR2 SNEGSKA come from the germline V gene (reference sequence).

The clonotype comes from a human donor who had recovered from COVID-19. Sequenced material: CD4+ T cells from blood, cultured in vitro. The chain combines TRBV20-1 with TRBJ2-7, with a tentative D call TRBD1 (6 bases). CDR3 bases: TGCAGTGCTAGAGGAGACAGGCCCTACGAGCAGTACTTC. Translating gives CSARGDRPYEQYF.